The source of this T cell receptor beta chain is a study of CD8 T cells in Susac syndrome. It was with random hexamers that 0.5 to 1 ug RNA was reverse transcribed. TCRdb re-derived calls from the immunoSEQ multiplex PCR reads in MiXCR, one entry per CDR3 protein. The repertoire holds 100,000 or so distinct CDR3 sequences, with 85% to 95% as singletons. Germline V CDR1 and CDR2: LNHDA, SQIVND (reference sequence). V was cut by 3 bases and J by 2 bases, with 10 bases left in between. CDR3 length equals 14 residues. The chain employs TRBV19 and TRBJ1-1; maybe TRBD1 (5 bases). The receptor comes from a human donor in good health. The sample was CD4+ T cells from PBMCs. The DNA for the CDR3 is TGTGCCAGTAGTATTGGAACAGGCAACACTGAAGCTTTCTTT. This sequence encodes CASSIGTGNTEAFF.